This TCR beta chain originates from a study of T cell changes during pregnancy in multiple sclerosis. The CDR3 length is 16 residues. The germline V gene has CDR1 SGHDT and CDR2 YYEEEE. Trimming shortened V by 2 bases and J by 1 base, and 13 bases separated the two germline ends. Using immunoSEQ multiplex PCR, the repertoire was profiled, and TCRdb retains in-frame clones only, with some absent. The sample carries tens of thousands of clones, just over 90% recorded once. Sample: peripheral blood, taken in the second trimester of pregnancy. This clonotype originated in a female donor with multiple sclerosis, enrolled in a pregnancy study. The chain combines TRBV5-6 with TRBJ1-3; D gene uncertain. CDR3 in DNA: TGTGCCAGCAGCTTTTCATTCGGGATTTCTGGAAACACCATATATTTT. Amino acids: CASSFSFGISGNTIYF.